Each of the 18 T cell receptor beta chains below was sequenced from the same sample in a study of tumor-infiltrating lymphocytes in glioblastoma multiforme. TCR beta libraries were built from RNA through three nested multiplex PCR rounds using modified ARM-PCR. One entry per CDR3 protein, called by TCRdb with MiXCR from the multiplex PCR reads. The table records over 10,000 distinct CDR3 sequences, about 66% of them present only once. The specimen sequenced was brain tumor tissue. The receptors were gathered from a male donor with glioblastoma.

J is TRBJ2-7 and V is TRBV6-5; the D call may be TRBD1 or TRBD2 (6 bases each). CDR1 and CDR2 from the germline V gene are MNHEY and SVGAGI. Trimming removed 5 bases from V and 5 bases from J, with 16 bases in between. This CDR3 spans 14 amino acids. This CDR3 is CASSNLSGANEQYF. CDR3 bases: TGTGCCAGCAGTAACCTCTCGGGGGCTAACGAGCAGTACTTC.

The table lists this clonotype with a few counts. The chain recombines TRBV7-9 with TRBJ1-2, with a tentative D call TRBD1 (5 bases). The CDR3 consists of 19 residues. The V gene's germline CDR1 is SEHNR and CDR2 FQNEAQ (reference sequence). V was cut by 5 bases and J by 0 bases, with 25 bases left in between. CDR3 sequence: CASSTLMEGADYPNYGYTF. DNA of the CDR3: TGTGCCAGCAGCACCCTAATGGAAGGGGCGGATTATCCTAACTATGGCTACACCTTC.

In the case of this clonotype: A read error is possible here, since a much larger clone lies one base away. V usage is TRBV2 and J usage is TRBJ1-5; no clear D gene. The V end lost 2 bases, the J end lost 15 bases, and 17 bases lay between the germline ends. The CDR3 is made up of 13 amino acids. CDR1 is SNHLY, CDR2 FYNNEI, per germline. The CDR3 DNA follows: TGTGCCAGCAGTGAACGTACTCGAGCCTGGGGGCATTTT. It translates to CASSERTRAWGHF.

The chain couples TRBV5-6 to TRBJ2-4; TRBD1 is a possible D gene (6 bases). This CDR3 comprises 16 residues. V was trimmed by 0 bases and J by 10 bases, leaving 20 bases between them. The germline V gene encodes CDR1 SGHDT and CDR2 YYEEEE. CDR3 in amino acids: CASSLVRRGPRDIQYF. CDR3 coding DNA: TGTGCCAGCAGCTTGGTTCGCAGGGGCCCGAGGGATATTCAGTACTTC.

With respect to this clonotype: Since a much larger clone is just one base distant, this may be a read error. In DNA, the CDR3 is TGTGCCAGCAGCTTAGGACAGGATGTACCCCGACTCTCTGGAAACACCATATATTTT. It codes for CASSLGQDVPRLSGNTIYF. V is TRBV11-2 and J is TRBJ1-3; D possibly corresponds to TRBD1 (6 bases). Trimming cost V 1 base and J 0 bases, with 19 bases left between them. The CDR3 is 19 amino acids. Germline V CDR1 and CDR2: SGHAT, FQNNGV.

This clonotype was seen only a few times. A much larger clone differs by one base, so this may be a read error. The rearrangement joins TRBV5-4 to TRBJ2-5, with a possible D match to TRBD1 (5 bases). The CDR3 is made up of 14 amino acids. V was cut by 4 bases and J by 5 bases, with 15 bases left in between. CDR1 SGHNT and CDR2 YYREEE come from the germline V gene (reference sequence). In nucleotides, the CDR3 is TGTGCCAGCAGCATAGGACATGGAAGGGAGACCCAGTACTTC. This encodes CASSIGHGRETQYF. The full variable domain, completed using reference TRBV5-4 and TRBJ2-5, is ETGVTQSPTHLIKTRGQQVTLRCSSQSGHNTVSWYQQALGQGPQFIFQYYREEENGRGNFPPRFSGLQFPNYSSELNVNALELDDSALYLCASSIGHGRETQYFGPGTRLLVL.

On this clonotype itself: Given the absence of the conserved phenylalanine or tryptophan at the CDR3 end, a read error is likely. The chain carries TRBV5-1 and TRBJ1-1, with TRBD1 matching 7 bases. The CDR3 is made up of 13 amino acids. The germline gives CDR1 SGHRS, CDR2 YFSETQ. CDR3 region: CASSLDRRGEAFS. The CDR3 bases are TGCGCAAGCAGCTTGGACAGGCGCGGCGAAGCTTTCTCT.

V is TRBV29-1 and J is TRBJ1-1, with D possibly TRBD1 on 5 matching bases. In germline, CDR1 is SQVTM, CDR2 ANQGSEA. This CDR3 spans 13 amino acids. V dropped 4 bases and J dropped 0 bases, with 9 bases sitting between them. The CDR3 region is CSVGQTLNTEAFF. CDR3 coding DNA: TGCAGCGTTGGACAGACCCTGAACACTGAAGCTTTCTTT.

The rearrangement links TRBV20-1 to TRBJ2-7, with D perhaps TRBD1 (5 bases). Trimming stripped 2 bases from V and 7 bases from J, with 21 bases between. Germline lookup yields CDR1 DFQATT and CDR2 SNEGSKA (reference sequence). The CDR3 loop spans 15 amino acids. The CDR3 DNA reads TGCAGTGCTAGATCGCACACTGGGGCAGTAGGGGAGCAGTACTTC. Amino acid sequence: CSARSHTGAVGEQYF.

In its sample, this clonotype is medium-sized. V gene TRBV6-6 combines with J gene TRBJ2-3; 9 positions agree with TRBD2. The CDR3 is 16 residues long. From germline, CDR1 is MNHNY and CDR2 SVGAGI (reference sequence). V lost 4 bases and J lost 3; bases outside the gene matches: 8. CDR3 amino acids: CASSFLAGEGTDTQYF. CDR3 sequence (DNA): TGTGCCAGCAGTTTTTTAGCGGGAGAAGGGACAGATACGCAGTATTTT.

Points on this clonotype: One junction end disagrees with the germline gene, perhaps due to a read error. The DNA of the CDR3 is TGTGCCAGCAGCTTCCAGCGGGAGGCGGGAACCGAGGAGCTATTTTTT. It codes for CASSFQREAGTEELFF. The V call is TRBV11-2, the J call TRBJ2-2; 9 bases agree with TRBD2. From germline, CDR1 is SGHAT and CDR2 FQNNGV. This CDR3 is 16 amino acids long.

This clonotype was observed once. Since a much larger clone is just one base distant, this may be a read error. This CDR3 fails to terminate in the conserved phenylalanine or tryptophan, so it likely reflects a read error. V is TRBV25-1 and J is TRBJ2-6, with D perhaps TRBD1 (5 bases). The germline V gene encodes CDR1 MGHDK and CDR2 SYGVNS. The CDR3 sequence is 15 residues long. CDR3: CASSESHSGASVLTL. CDR3 coding DNA: TGTGCCAGCAGTGAAAGTCACTCTGGGGCCAGCGTCCTGACTCTC.

This rearrangement joins TRBV12-3 or TRBV12-4 to TRBJ2-5; TRBD1 matches at 7 bases. The CDR3 has 15 residues. Losses at the gene ends were 6 bases for V and 6 bases for J; bases not matched to a gene: 13. The CDR3 loop reads CASRTTGEGGKTQYF. Written as DNA, the CDR3 is TGTGCCAGCAGGACCACAGGGGAAGGTGGAAAGACCCAGTACTTC.

A remark on this clonotype: At one boundary the junction diverges from the germline segment, which might be a read error. V and J are TRBV7-9 and TRBJ1-4; D is unclear. The CDR3 runs 14 residues. The germline gives CDR1 SEHNR, CDR2 FQNEAQ (reference sequence). CDR3 DNA sequence: TGTGCCAGCAGCTTACGGCAAGGGAATGAAAAGCTGTTTTTT. Translation gives CASSLRQGNEKLFF.

V usage is TRBV7-2 and J usage is TRBJ2-3; 13 bases map to TRBD2. The CDR3 consists of 17 residues. V lost 5 bases and J lost 2; bases outside the gene matches: 7. Germline CDR1 reads SGHTA; CDR2 reads FQGNSA. In DNA form, the CDR3 reads TGTGCCAGCAGCCCCCCGGGACTAGCGGGGAACACAGATACGCAGTATTTT. Its protein product is CASSPPGLAGNTDTQYF.

Remarks on this clonotype: The conserved final phenylalanine or tryptophan is absent from the CDR3, which likely points to a read error. The chain joins TRBV11-2 to TRBJ2-3; D not certain. The CDR3 loop spans 14 amino acids. Germline V gene data show CDR1 as SGHAT and CDR2 as FQNNGV. V was cut by 4 bases and J by 1 base, with 9 bases left in between. The CDR3 coding sequence is TGTGCCAGCAGCTCGACCAGCGGCACAGATACGCAGTATTTA. Translation gives CASSSTSGTDTQYL.

Details on this clonotype: One end of the junction does not line up with germline, which may come from a read error. The chain is built from TRBV4-1 and TRBJ2-7; D is uncertain. The CDR3 is 14 amino acids. Germline V lookup: CDR1 MGHRA, CDR2 YSYEKL. The chain's CDR3 is CVSSHEQNTYEQYF. The CDR3 DNA follows: TGTGTCAGCAGCCACGAGCAGAATACCTACGAGCAGTACTTC.

With respect to this clonotype: A single base separates this from a much larger clone, so it may be a read error. The chain employs TRBV7-2 and TRBJ1-1; possibly TRBD1 for D (6 bases). Germline V gene lookup returns CDR1 SGHTA and CDR2 FQGNSA. The CDR3 loop spans 13 amino acids. The CDR3 is CAISLDRNTEAFF. For the CDR3, the DNA is TGTGCCATCAGCTTGGACAGGAACACTGAAGCTTTCTTT.